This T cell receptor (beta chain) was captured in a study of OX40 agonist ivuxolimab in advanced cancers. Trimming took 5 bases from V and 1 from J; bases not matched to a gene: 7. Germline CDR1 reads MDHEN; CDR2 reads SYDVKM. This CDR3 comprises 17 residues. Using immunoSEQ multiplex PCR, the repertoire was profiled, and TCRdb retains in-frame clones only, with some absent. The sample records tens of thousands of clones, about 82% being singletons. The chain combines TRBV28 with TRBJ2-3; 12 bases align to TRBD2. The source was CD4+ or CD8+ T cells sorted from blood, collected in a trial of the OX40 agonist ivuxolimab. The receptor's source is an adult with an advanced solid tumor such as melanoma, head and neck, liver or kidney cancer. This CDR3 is CASSRLAGVTGTDTQYF. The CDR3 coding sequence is TGTGCCAGCAGTCGACTAGCGGGAGTGACTGGCACAGATACGCAGTATTTT.